Below, 5 T cell receptor beta chains from the same sample are listed, as sequenced in a study of blood T cell repertoires in COVID-19. Sequencing was performed with immunoSEQ multiplex PCR; in TCRdb, only in-frame clones are kept and a portion is missing. Here the sample spans approximately 240,000 clones, around 90% being singletons. The sample was PBMCs or T cells enriched from blood (not recorded which). Receptor source: a woman aged 25 to 39 with acute COVID-19.

The chain uses TRBV7-3 and TRBJ2-3; 12 positions agree with TRBD2. Germline assignment: CDR1 SGHTA and CDR2 FQGTGA. V trimming: 8 bases; J trimming: 13 bases; junction bases outside the gene matches: 10. CDR3 length: 13 residues. The CDR3 spells CASGASGGAKKYF. CDR3 nucleotides: TGTGCCAGCGGGGCTAGCGGGGGGGCAAAGAAGTATTTT.

The chain employs TRBV29-1 and TRBJ1-3; D might be TRBD1 (5 bases). The CDR3 is 13 amino acids. In germline, CDR1 is SQVTM, CDR2 ANQGSEA. V lost 4 bases and J 4 bases, leaving 11 bases between the germline ends. The CDR3 loop is CSVGREGGNTIYF. Written as DNA, the CDR3 is TGCAGCGTTGGCAGGGAAGGGGGAAACACCATATATTTT.

The V call is TRBV21-1, the J call TRBJ1-2; the D call TRBD1 from the table was never checked on the DNA. TRBV21-1 is termed a pseudogene. CDR3 length: 17 amino acids. This CDR3 is CASSKSRGTGGDYGYTF. CDR3 DNA sequence: TGTGCCAGCAGCAAAAGCCGCGGGACAGGGGGAGACTATGGCTACACCTTC.

The genes are TRBV19 and TRBJ1-5, with 8 nucleotides matching TRBD1. The CDR3 spans 16 residues. V shed 5 bases, J shed 7 bases, and the junction held 13 bases outside the gene matches. Germline lookup yields CDR1 LNHDA and CDR2 SQIVND (reference sequence). The CDR3 DNA reads as TGTGCCAGTAGTTCCCCCGGAGGACAGGGCCGGCAGCCCCAGCATTTT. It yields the protein CASSSPGGQGRQPQHF. The complete variable domain, with remaining parts taken from reference TRBV19 and TRBJ1-5, reads DGGITQSPKYLFRKEGQNVTLSCEQNLNHDAMYWYRQDPGQGLRLIYYSQIVNDFQKGDIAEGYSVSREKKESFPLTVTSAQKNPTAFYLCASSSPGGQGRQPQHFGDGTRLSIL.

The chain combines TRBV15 with TRBJ2-1; 7 bases match TRBD2. V lost 2 bases to trimming and J lost 7 bases; unmatched junction nucleotides: 8. The CDR3 loop spans 15 amino acids. CDR1 is LNHNV and CDR2 is YYDKDF in the germline V gene (reference sequence). CDR3 loop: CATSRIGTTTNEQFF. The CDR3 DNA is TGTGCCACCAGCAGAATTGGGACTACCACAAATGAGCAGTTCTTC.